This T cell receptor (beta chain) was sequenced during a study of monozygotic twins with inflammatory bowel disease. On this clonotype itself: Its specificity is not known.

With the 5' RACE reads reprocessed, TCRdb shows one record per CDR3 protein and no DNA. The clone table shows approximately 390,000 distinct CDR3 sequences, with the ten largest holding less than 2.5%. This CDR3 spans 16 amino acids. CDR1 is MDHEN, CDR2 SYDVKM, per germline. Study results and caveats: No separation of different T cell subtypes was possible. A lone strong IBD-associated signal or clonotype found no support.

The chain carries TRBV28 and TRBJ1-6. This sequence originates from a human donor with ulcerative colitis or Crohn's disease, or a healthy co-twin of an affected twin (not recorded which). The specimen sequenced was blood. This CDR3 reads CASRSASVTSNSPLHF. The full variable domain, rest sourced from reference TRBV28 and TRBJ1-6, is DVKVTQSSRYLVKRTGEKVFLECVQDMDHENMFWYRQDPGLGLRLIYFSYDVKMKEKGDIPEGYSVSREKKERFSLILESASTNQTSMYLCASRSASVTSNSPLHFGNGTRLTVT.